These T cell receptor beta chains were read from a single sample in a study of shared clonotypes between healthy human individuals. Sequenced by immunoSEQ multiplex PCR; TCRdb stores in-frame clones only, minus some. The table lists around 2.1 million clones, under 97% of them singletons, with 0.1% to 0.15% in the top ten. Source material: naive CD4+ T cells sorted from blood. These receptors all come from a man aged 18 to 30 in good health. The CDR3 runs from the conserved cysteine through the conserved F or W.

J: TRBJ2-7; V: TRBV11-2; CDR3: CASSQGLAGGYEQYF
J: TRBJ2-7; V: TRBV28; CDR3: CASSDEYEQYF
J: TRBJ1-2; V: TRBV29-1; CDR3: CSVEGASGYTF
J: TRBJ1-1; V: TRBV9; CDR3: CASSYSEGTEAFF
J: TRBJ1-4; V: TRBV6-5; CDR3: CASSRGADRTKLFF
J: TRBJ2-2; V: TRBV7-9; CDR3: CASSSGLAGLFF
J: TRBJ2-2; V: TRBV5-4; CDR3: CASSLAGGNTGELFF
J: TRBJ2-6; V: TRBV7-2; CDR3: CASSQDRVYSGANVLTF
J: TRBJ2-2; V: TRBV18; CDR3: CASSPFTTGELFF
J: TRBJ1-5; V: TRBV5-1; CDR3: CASSLDGGRGQPQHF
J: TRBJ1-6; V: TRBV5-1; CDR3: CASSLQGAGSPLHF
J: TRBJ1-3; V: TRBV6-1; CDR3: CASSGGIPGNTIYF
J: TRBJ1-6; V: TRBV30; CDR3: CAWSVEGNSPLHF
J: TRBJ1-4; V: TRBV5-5; CDR3: CASSPQLFNEKLFF
J: TRBJ1-6; V: TRBV15; CDR3: CATSFIQAAGTYNSPLHF
J: TRBJ2-7; V: TRBV5-1; CDR3: CASSLEQAPYEQYF
J: TRBJ2-1; V: TRBV27; CDR3: CASSSQGLVRNEQFF
J: TRBJ2-5; V: TRBV18; CDR3: CASSQGTGIGETQYF
J: TRBJ1-6; V: TRBV6-1; CDR3: CASSAYPGGLSPLHF
J: TRBJ1-1; V: TRBV18; CDR3: CASSPLGGEAFF
J: TRBJ1-5; V: TRBV18; CDR3: CASSLTEGNQPQHF
J: TRBJ1-5; V: TRBV30; CDR3: CAWRHGGNNQPQHF
J: TRBJ1-5; V: TRBV7-2; CDR3: CASSSTQYSNQPQHF
J: TRBJ2-7; V: TRBV7-2; CDR3: CASSPQRGPAYEQYF
J: TRBJ2-3; V: TRBV10-2; CDR3: CASSARGGGTDTQYF
J: TRBJ2-7; V: TRBV5-5; CDR3: CASSLLGSSYEQYF
J: TRBJ2-7; V: TRBV4-1; CDR3: CASSQDTGDRYEQYF
J: TRBJ2-7; V: TRBV6-5; CDR3: CASRGQGGSYEQYF
J: TRBJ1-5; V: TRBV28; CDR3: CASTRTVSNQPQHF
J: TRBJ2-3; V: TRBV29-1; CDR3: CSAGLAGGSGDTQYF
J: TRBJ2-3; V: TRBV2; CDR3: CASSGGSTDTQYF
J: TRBJ2-1; V: TRBV5-1; CDR3: CASSLRTGGMNNEQFF
J: TRBJ2-3; V: TRBV2; CDR3: CASSDTGARDADTQYF
J: TRBJ2-7; V: TRBV25-1; CDR3: CASSPPVSSYEQYF
J: TRBJ1-2; V: TRBV18; CDR3: CASSQTTGGNYGYTF
J: TRBJ1-4; V: TRBV5-4; CDR3: CASSTDRATNEKLFF
J: TRBJ2-1; V: TRBV18; CDR3: CASSKLAGYNEQFF
J: TRBJ2-5; V: TRBV5-1; CDR3: CASSFGQPVETQYF
J: TRBJ2-7; V: TRBV5-1; CDR3: CASSRNPQVEQYF
J: TRBJ1-1; V: TRBV30; CDR3: CAWNRGTEAFF
J: TRBJ2-3; V: TRBV19; CDR3: CASSPSDSRGDTQYF
J: TRBJ1-6; V: TRBV2; CDR3: CASSPRGNNSPLHF
J: TRBJ2-1; V: TRBV9; CDR3: CASSQLGTSGRHYNEQFF
J: TRBJ1-2; V: TRBV23-1; CDR3: CASSHPVHRGYTF
J: TRBJ1-2; V: TRBV5-1; CDR3: CASSLDDSGGYTF
J: TRBJ2-1; V: TRBV11-2; CDR3: CASSSTWTSGEQFF
J: TRBJ2-1; V: TRBV5-1; CDR3: CASSLDATSGYNEQFF
J: TRBJ1-5; V: TRBV28; CDR3: CASSFEQRMNQPQHF